These 18 T cell receptor beta chains were sequenced from one sample in a study of OX40 agonist ivuxolimab in advanced cancers. Library preparation employed the immunoSEQ multiplex PCR assay. TCRdb holds this immuneACCESS table with in-frame rearrangements only. Some clones are missing; in checked studies, unresolved V genes explain under half, and the rest has no known cause. Counted in this sample were tens of thousands of clones; 85% to 90% of them appeared once. The ten largest clones take up less than 7.5% of the sample. The sample here was CD4+ or CD8+ T cells sorted from blood, taken in a trial of the OX40 agonist ivuxolimab. These receptors came from an adult with an advanced solid tumor such as melanoma, head and neck, liver or kidney cancer.

J is TRBJ2-1 and V is TRBV10-2; D remains ambiguous. V was shortened by 4 bases and J by 0 bases, with 22 bases between the two germline ends. This CDR3 is 19 amino acids long. Germline CDR1 WSHSY, CDR2 SAAADI. This CDR3 is CASSVPLSQTDTSYNEQFF. CDR3 in DNA: TGCGCCAGCAGTGTACCCCTTTCACAGACGGATACCTCCTACAATGAGCAGTTCTTC.

The chain combines TRBV4-1 with TRBJ1-2; D gene ambiguous. The germline V and J ends were trimmed by 0 bases and 3 bases, with 8 bases remaining between them. This CDR3 is built from 14 residues. Germline V CDR1 and CDR2: MGHRA, YSYEKL. CDR3 region: CASSQEGSHYGYTF. Here the CDR3 DNA reads TGCGCCAGCAGCCAAGAAGGCAGCCACTATGGCTACACCTTC.

The gene calls are TRBV7-9 and TRBJ1-6; D possibly corresponds to TRBD1 (5 bases). Germline V gives CDR1 SEHNR, CDR2 FQNEAQ (reference sequence). The V end was cut by 5 bases, the J end by 6 bases, with 11 bases between. The CDR3 has 14 residues. The CDR3 protein is CASSDSTINSPLHF. The CDR3 DNA reads TGTGCCAGCAGCGACAGTACTATTAATTCACCCCTCCACTTT.

V and J are TRBV2 and TRBJ2-3; D unresolved. Germline V lookup: CDR1 SNHLY, CDR2 FYNNEI. This CDR3 has 17 residues. The V gene lost 3 bases and the J gene lost 2 bases, with 18 bases spanning the gap. This CDR3 is CASSEITAMMNTDTQYF. CDR3 in DNA: TGTGCCAGCAGTGAGATCACGGCGATGATGAACACAGATACGCAGTATTTT.

The chain is built from TRBV13 and TRBJ2-7; TRBD1 aligns across 8 bases. Germline assignment: CDR1 PRHDT and CDR2 FYEKMQ (reference sequence). Trimming removed 3 bases from V and 7 bases from J; junction bases left unmatched: 11. CDR3 length: 15 residues. The CDR3 DNA is TGTGCCAGCAGCTTGGATGGACAGGGCAATGGGGAGCAGTACTTC. Translated: CASSLDGQGNGEQYF. Supplemented by reference TRBV13 and TRBJ2-7, the full variable domain reads AAGVIQSPRHLIKEKRETATLKCYPIPRHDTVYWYQQGPGQDPQFLISFYEKMQSDKGSIPDRFSAQQFSDYHSELNMSSLELGDSALYFCASSLDGQGNGEQYFGPGTRLTVT.

This clone was seen once. The chain employs TRBV19 and TRBJ1-1; tentative D call: TRBD1 (5 bases). CDR1 is LNHDA and CDR2 is SQIVND in the germline V gene (reference sequence). This CDR3 has 13 amino acids. V was cut by 5 bases and J by 1 base, with 8 bases left in between. Here the CDR3 DNA reads TGTGCCAGTAGTTACAGGCCGAACACTGAAGCTTTCTTT. This encodes CASSYRPNTEAFF.

J is TRBJ1-1 and V is TRBV5-1; perhaps TRBD1 as D (5 bases). The germline V and J ends were trimmed by 6 bases and 1 base, with 7 bases remaining between them. Germline V CDR1 and CDR2: SGHRS, YFSETQ. The length of the CDR3 is 12 residues. The CDR3 sequence is CASNTGNTEAFF. In nucleotides, the CDR3 is TGCGCCAGCAACACAGGGAACACTGAAGCTTTCTTT. The full variable domain, completed using reference TRBV5-1 and TRBJ1-1, is KAGVTQTPRYLIKTRGQQVTLSCSPISGHRSVSWYQQTPGQGLQFLFEYFSETQRNKGNFPGRFSGRQFSNSRSEMNVSTLELGDSALYLCASNTGNTEAFFGQGTRLTVV.

The chain carries TRBV7-9 and TRBJ2-3, with D hard to call. This CDR3 region has 18 residues. The V end was cut by 2 bases, the J end by 3 bases, with 21 bases between. CDR1 and CDR2 (germline): SEHNR, FQNEAQ (reference sequence). The CDR3, as DNA: TGTGCCAGCAGCTTACGGCGGTTAGACTTACAGAGGACAGATACGCAGTATTTT. Amino acid sequence: CASSLRRLDLQRTDTQYF.

This clone has a single count. The chain recombines TRBV6-6 with TRBJ2-1; 7 bases are a match to TRBD2. Unmatched junction bases numbered 8, after V lost 0 bases and J lost 6 bases. CDR3 length: 16 amino acids. The germline V gene encodes CDR1 MNHNY and CDR2 SVGAGI (reference sequence). The CDR3 nucleotides are TGTGCCAGCAGTTACTCTCCTAGCGGAGGTCGCAATGAGCAGTTCTTC. This sequence encodes CASSYSPSGGRNEQFF.

This clone has more than one count but fewer than ten. The gene calls are TRBV4-3 and TRBJ2-1; 7 nucleotides agree with TRBD1. J lost 12 bases, V lost 0 bases, and 11 bases had no gene match. Germline CDR1 reads LGHNA; CDR2 reads YSLEER. This CDR3 contains 15 residues. The CDR3 is CASSQETGSRRGQFF. For the CDR3, the DNA is TGCGCCAGCAGCCAAGAGACAGGGAGCCGCCGGGGGCAGTTCTTC.

V usage is TRBV16 and J usage is TRBJ1-1, with D uncertain. The V end lost 0 bases, the J end lost 2 bases, and 10 bases lay between the germline ends. Germline CDR1 is KGHSY and CDR2 is FQNENV. The CDR3 consists of 15 residues. CDR3 in DNA: TGTGCCAGCAGCCAATCAATGCCATCCAACACTGAAGCTTTCTTT. It yields the protein CASSQSMPSNTEAFF.

J is TRBJ2-7 and V is TRBV7-9; 7 positions agree with TRBD1. J was trimmed by 3 bases and V by 4 bases; bases with no gene match: 9. Germline V gene sequence: CDR1 SEHNR, CDR2 FQNEAQ (reference sequence). The CDR3 length is 15 residues. The CDR3 nucleotides read TGTGCCAGCAGCTCATCTTACAGGGGAAGCTACGAGCAGTACTTC. Translated, it gives CASSSSYRGSYEQYF.

The chain employs TRBV28 and TRBJ2-1, with D unresolved. Germline CDR1 MDHEN, CDR2 SYDVKM. There are 13 residues in the CDR3. V shed 4 bases and J shed 10 bases, with 14 bases lying between them. CDR3 DNA sequence: TGTGCCAGCAGTTGGGCCTACCCTGGGGAGCAGTTCTTC. This sequence encodes CASSWAYPGEQFF.

Here the CDR3 DNA reads TGTGCCAGCAGCTTGTGGACGGGAATAAACACTGAAGCTTTCTTT. It encodes CASSLWTGINTEAFF. This chain connects TRBV7-2 to TRBJ1-1; unclear D gene. The CDR3 consists of 15 residues. Germline CDR1 is SGHTA and CDR2 is FQGNSA. V lost 3 bases to trimming and J lost 2 bases, with 13 bases between them.

V and J are TRBV5-8 and TRBJ1-5; 7 bases fit TRBD1. The CDR3 is 18 amino acids. The germline V gene encodes CDR1 SGHTS and CDR2 YDEGEE. Losses at the gene ends were 3 bases for V and 0 bases for J; bases not matched to a gene: 12. CDR3 sequence: CASSYVDRAIYSNQPQHF. The CDR3 DNA sequence: TGTGCCAGCAGCTATGTAGACAGGGCGATTTATAGCAATCAGCCCCAGCATTTT.

The rearrangement links TRBV7-3 to TRBJ2-6; 11 bases map to TRBD1. J was trimmed by 0 bases and V by 5 bases; bases with no gene match: 6. The CDR3 is made up of 18 amino acids. Looked up from germline, CDR1 is SGHTA and CDR2 is FQGTGA. CDR3 protein: CASSPWTGGLSGANVLTF. CDR3 DNA: TGTGCCAGCAGCCCCTGGACAGGGGGCCTCTCTGGGGCCAACGTCCTGACTTTC.

This clone was counted once. J is TRBJ1-2 and V is TRBV7-9; D possibly corresponds to TRBD1 (5 bases). Per germline, CDR1 SEHNR and CDR2 FQNEAQ (reference sequence). V lost 0 bases and J 6 bases, leaving 17 bases between the germline ends. The CDR3 contains 16 residues. The CDR3 here is CASSLAWAEGIHGYTF. Written as DNA, the CDR3 is TGTGCCAGCAGCTTAGCGTGGGCAGAGGGGATTCATGGCTACACCTTC.

J is TRBJ2-4 and V is TRBV4-3, with TRBD2 matching 9 bases. Germline V gives CDR1 LGHNA, CDR2 YSLEER. The CDR3 contains 18 residues. Trimming took 0 bases from V and 5 from J; bases not matched to a gene: 11. CDR3 DNA sequence: TGCGCCAGCAGCCAAGATCATCGGCTAGCGGGGTACCAAAACATTCAGTACTTC. Translated, it gives CASSQDHRLAGYQNIQYF.